The rows below give T cell receptor beta chains drawn from one sample of a study of identical twins. Each CDR3 protein is one row after TCRdb ran MiXCR on the 5' RACE reads. The repertoire includes a few hundred thousand distinct CDR3 sequences, about a fifth of them detected once, and approximately 12% sits in the top ten. Sequenced input: naive T cells sorted from blood. All receptors derive from a man between 45 and 60 years old in good health. CDR3s include the opening cysteine and the closing phenylalanine or tryptophan. D genes are given only for firm matches. Only part of the rows carry a size: once, few, many, or a class if the clone is expanded.

v_gene,d_gene,j_gene,abundance,CDR3aa,CDR3nt
TRBV10-3,TRBD2,TRBJ2-7,few,CAISEGREVQYF,TGTGCCATCAGTGAAGGGCGGGAGGTGCAGTACTTC
TRBV5-6,.,TRBJ1-2,few,CASSRGQGRDYGYTF,TGTGCCAGCAGCCGAGGGCAGGGACGGGACTATGGCTACACCTTC
TRBV4-1,TRBD1,TRBJ2-6,many,CASSHETLTGLANVLTF,TGCGCCAGCAGCCACGAAACCCTGACAGGGCTTGCCAACGTCCTGACTTTC
TRBV20-1,.,TRBJ2-1,many,CSALYLGGQFF,TGCAGTGCTCTTTATTTGGGGGGGCAGTTCTTC
TRBV4-3,.,TRBJ2-3,.,CASSQDFGDTQYF,TGCGCCAGCAGCCAAGATTTCGGAGATACGCAGTATTTT
TRBV20-1,TRBD2,TRBJ2-3,many,CSAGGLALVDTQYF,TGCAGTGCTGGGGGACTAGCCTTGGTGGATACGCAGTATTTT
TRBV15,.,TRBJ2-3,few,CATSRGGSDTQYF,TGTGCCACCAGCAGAGGTGGGTCGGATACGCAGTATTTT
TRBV6-6,.,TRBJ1-1,many,CASSMGTIEAFF,TGTGCCAGCAGCATGGGGACGATTGAAGCTTTCTTT
TRBV4-3,TRBD2,TRBJ2-1,.,CASSQDLAVLDEQFF,TGCGCCAGCAGCCAAGACCTAGCGGTCTTAGATGAGCAGTTCTTC
TRBV6-5,.,TRBJ1-1,many,CASSYGSDTEAFF,TGTGCCAGCAGTTATGGTAGCGACACTGAAGCTTTCTTT
TRBV6-5,.,TRBJ1-2,.,CASSYRRTDYGYTF,TGTGCCAGCAGTTACAGGCGGACAGATTATGGCTACACCTTC
TRBV7-9,TRBD2,TRBJ2-1,few,CASSLTGGKLDEQFF,TGTGCCAGCAGCTTAACGGGGGGGAAATTGGATGAGCAGTTCTTC
TRBV12-3/TRBV12-4,TRBD1,TRBJ2-7,.,CASTPGQGRYEQYF,TGTGCCAGCACCCCGGGACAGGGGCGCTACGAGCAGTACTTC
TRBV15,.,TRBJ2-1,.,CATSWGDYNEQFF,TGTGCCACCAGCTGGGGGGATTACAATGAGCAGTTCTTC
TRBV7-9,.,TRBJ2-2,many,CASSSEAGELFF,TGTGCCAGCAGCTCTGAGGCCGGGGAGCTGTTTTTT
TRBV20-1,TRBD1,TRBJ1-3,many,CSAREQGAGNTIYF,TGCAGTGCTAGAGAACAGGGGGCAGGAAACACCATATATTTT
TRBV9,TRBD2,TRBJ2-3,.,CASSVADSGGVKHTQYF,TGTGCCAGCAGCGTAGCAGATAGCGGGGGGGTGAAACATACGCAGTATTTT
TRBV20-1,TRBD2,TRBJ2-3,.,CSARPLAGGHKDTQYF,TGCAGTGCTCGGCCCCTGGCGGGGGGGCATAAAGATACGCAGTATTTT
TRBV20-1,TRBD2,TRBJ2-2,many,CSARRASGSAGELFF,TGCAGTGCTAGGCGAGCTAGCGGGAGTGCCGGGGAGCTGTTTTTT
TRBV6-5,.,TRBJ2-7,few,CASSHRRTYEQYF,TGTGCCAGCAGTCACAGGCGAACCTACGAGCAGTACTTC
TRBV5-1,.,TRBJ1-3,.,CASSPSSGPYSGNTIYF,TGCGCCAGCAGCCCGTCCAGCGGTCCCTACTCTGGAAACACCATATATTTT
TRBV7-8,TRBD1,TRBJ1-1,.,CASSVTFTGAEAFF,TGTGCCAGCAGCGTGACTTTTACAGGGGCTGAAGCTTTCTTT
TRBV6-1,TRBD1,TRBJ2-7,few,CASSKSRQGSYEQYF,TGTGCCAGCAGTAAATCAAGACAGGGTTCCTACGAGCAGTACTTC
TRBV6-5,.,TRBJ2-1,many,CASSYGGRGAIEQFF,TGTGCCAGCAGTTACGGTGGCAGGGGGGCTATTGAGCAGTTCTTC
TRBV3-1,.,TRBJ2-3,once,CASSPGGGRDTQYF,TGTGCCAGCAGCCCAGGCGGGGGCAGAGATACGCAGTATTTT
TRBV5-6,.,TRBJ2-1,few,CASSAVQGFEFF,TGTGCCAGCAGCGCCGTCCAGGGATTCGAGTTCTTC
TRBV5-1,.,TRBJ1-5,many,CASSLGIYSNQPQHF,TGCGCCAGCAGCTTGGGAATTTATAGCAATCAGCCCCAGCATTTT
TRBV6-2/TRBV6-3,.,TRBJ2-7,.,CASSGRDISSGKQYF,TGTGCCAGCAGTGGCCGGGACATCTCCTCTGGGAAGCAGTACTTC
TRBV7-2,TRBD1,TRBJ1-1,.,CASSTGVTTEAFF,TGTGCCAGCTCGACAGGGGTAACCACTGAAGCTTTCTTT
TRBV6-5,.,TRBJ2-1,.,CASSWGPTIYNEQFF,TGTGCCAGCAGTTGGGGGCCCACGATATACAATGAGCAGTTCTTC
TRBV5-1,TRBD2,TRBJ2-3,few,CASSFTSGGLTDTQYF,TGCGCCAGCAGCTTTACTAGCGGGGGGTTAACAGATACGCAGTATTTT
TRBV6-5,TRBD1,TRBJ1-1,many,CASSSHRGRTEAFF,TGTGCCAGCAGTTCACACAGGGGGCGGACTGAAGCTTTCTTT
TRBV5-5,TRBD1,TRBJ2-7,.,CASSERPRQGATYEQYF,TGTGCCAGCAGCGAGAGACCCAGACAGGGGGCAACCTACGAGCAGTACTTC
TRBV6-5,TRBD2,TRBJ2-1,.,CASSYSRPAGGGNEQFF,TGTGCCAGCAGTTACTCGAGACCCGCGGGAGGGGGGAATGAGCAGTTCTTC
TRBV7-9,.,TRBJ1-6,few,CASSPPRASPLHF,TGTGCCAGCAGCCCCCCAAGGGCTTCTCCCCTCCACTTT
TRBV5-1,.,TRBJ2-1,.,CASTYSPDEQFF,TGCGCCAGCACTTATAGCCCGGATGAGCAGTTCTTC
TRBV20-1,TRBD2,TRBJ2-7,few,CSASPWAGERYEQYF,TGCAGTGCTAGTCCTTGGGCGGGAGAACGGTACGAGCAGTACTTC
TRBV5-1,TRBD1,TRBJ2-2,.,CASSSLPARPGQANTGELFF,TGCGCCAGCAGCTCCTTACCTGCGCGACCGGGACAGGCGAACACCGGGGAGCTGTTTTTT
TRBV2,.,TRBJ2-1,few,CASSEVRASYNEQFF,TGTGCCAGCAGTGAGGTCAGGGCGTCCTACAATGAGCAGTTCTTC
TRBV12-3/TRBV12-4,.,TRBJ2-1,many,CASRDRNNEQFF,TGTGCCAGTCGGGACCGTAACAATGAGCAGTTCTTC
TRBV20-1,.,TRBJ2-1,.,CSARKGGILTYNEQFF,TGCAGTGCTAGGAAGGGGGGGATCCTAACCTACAATGAGCAGTTCTTC
TRBV12-3/TRBV12-4,.,TRBJ2-1,.,CASSPRNDRYNEQFF,TGTGCCAGCAGTCCGAGGAATGATCGATACAATGAGCAGTTCTTC
TRBV27,.,TRBJ2-6,few,CASSLSIGRGSGANVLTF,TGTGCCAGCAGTTTATCTATCGGCAGGGGCTCTGGGGCCAACGTCCTGACTTTC
TRBV5-6,.,TRBJ1-3,many,CASSFGSGNTIYF,TGTGCCAGCAGCTTTGGGTCTGGAAACACCATATATTTT
TRBV7-6,.,TRBJ2-7,.,CASSLAGSVSYEQYF,TGTGCCAGCAGCTTAGCGGGCAGCGTTTCCTACGAGCAGTACTTC
TRBV9,.,TRBJ2-7,few,CASSVGVRGGYEQYF,TGTGCCAGCAGCGTAGGGGTACGGGGAGGATACGAGCAGTACTTC
TRBV20-1,.,TRBJ1-5,few,CSARDFRSSNQPQHF,TGCAGTGCTAGAGATTTTCGGAGTAGCAATCAGCCCCAGCATTTT
TRBV24-1,.,TRBJ2-1,few,CATSESAWREYDEQFF,TGTGCCACCAGTGAGTCTGCGTGGCGGGAATACGATGAGCAGTTCTTC
TRBV6-5,.,TRBJ2-7,few,CASSYSSWGRYEQYF,TGTGCCAGCAGTTACTCGAGTTGGGGGCGTTACGAGCAGTACTTC
TRBV7-2,.,TRBJ1-2,.,CASSRGADRSYGYTF,TGTGCCAGCAGCCGGGGGGCGGACAGAAGCTATGGCTACACCTTC
TRBV9,.,TRBJ1-5,.,CASSREFNQPQHF,TGTGCCAGCAGCAGGGAGTTCAATCAGCCCCAGCATTTT
TRBV18,TRBD2,TRBJ2-3,.,CASSSSAGGFTDTQYF,TGTGCCAGCTCATCATCAGCGGGGGGATTCACAGATACGCAGTATTTT
TRBV3-1,TRBD2,TRBJ2-1,few,CASSPFSGRARNEQFF,TGTGCCAGCAGCCCGTTTAGCGGGAGGGCCAGGAATGAGCAGTTCTTC
TRBV10-3,TRBD1,TRBJ1-6,.,CAISDQGDSPLHF,TGTGCCATCAGTGACCAGGGGGATTCACCCCTCCACTTT
TRBV5-1,.,TRBJ1-1,many,CASSLQTKNTEAFF,TGCGCCAGCAGCTTGCAGACGAAGAACACTGAAGCTTTCTTT
TRBV28,.,TRBJ2-5,many,CASSPTRVLQETQYF,TGTGCCAGCAGTCCAACCAGGGTTTTGCAAGAGACCCAGTACTTC
TRBV20-1,TRBD2,TRBJ2-7,many,CSSTSGVSYEQYF,TGCAGCTCCACTAGCGGGGTTTCCTACGAGCAGTACTTC